This entry is about one TCR beta chain. This record comes from a study of T cells in Graves' hyperthyroidism and ophthalmopathy. TCR beta CDR3 regions were amplified from RNA transcripts. First-round RT-PCR with HTBI primers amplified the TCR CDR3 region. TCRdb passed the multiplex PCR reads through MiXCR, listing each CDR3 protein once. The table records around 580,000 distinct CDR3 sequences, roughly a sixth of them present only once. Input material: blood. The receptor was derived from a woman aged 18-29 years with Graves' hyperthyroidism.

The CDR3 sequence: CASSFGLGVNYGYTF. The CDR3 bases are TGTGCCAGCAGTTTCGGGTTGGGGGTTAACTATGGCTACACCTTC. The chain joins TRBV27 to TRBJ1-2, with D perhaps matching TRBD1 (5 bases). Per germline, CDR1 MNHEY and CDR2 SMNVEV (reference sequence). Trimming shortened V by 3 bases and J by 1 base, and 12 bases separated the two germline ends. There are 15 residues in the CDR3.